The TCR beta chain under discussion was sequenced for a study of cytomegalovirus exposure and HLA in healthy donors. About the research overall: Out of about 410 genotyped donors, less than 85% belonged to the Caucasian-associated ancestry cluster.

CDR1 and CDR2 from the germline V gene are SGHRS and YFSETQ. V shed 1 base, J shed 6 bases, and the junction held 6 bases outside the gene matches. This CDR3 is 16 amino acids long. This clone was seen only a few times. The PCR had 60 Vbeta and 13 Jbeta primers. The assay was immunoSEQ multiplex PCR, and TCRdb's table has in-frame clones only and misses some. The table includes about 140,000 clones, 61% detected once. The V and J genes are TRBV5-1 and TRBJ1-6, with 8 positions matching TRBD1. This TCR derives from a male donor in good health and CMV-seronegative. The source material was PBMCs. CDR3 residues: CASSLTTGEGNSPLHF. Here the CDR3 DNA reads TGCGCCAGCAGCTTGACGACAGGGGAAGGTAATTCACCCCTCCACTTT.